This T cell receptor (beta chain) was documented in a study of blood T cell repertoires in COVID-19. The overall study: Acute and convalescent COVID-19 specimens originated in the United States, Italy and Spain.

The assay was immunoSEQ multiplex PCR, and TCRdb's table has in-frame clones only and misses some. Of approximately 530,000 clones listed, around nine tenths were seen once; the top ten hold roughly 8%. The CDR3 spans 15 residues. The trim removed 3 bases at V and 1 base at J, leaving 3 bases unmatched. CDR1 and CDR2 (germline): SGHTS, YDEGEE. The sequenced sample was peripheral blood. This chain connects TRBV5-8 to TRBJ1-5, with 8 bases fitting TRBD1. The clonotype was recovered from a woman aged 50 to 60 with COVID-19, enrolled during active disease. DNA for the CDR3: TGTGCCAGCAGCTCAACAGGGGGGAGCAATCAGCCCCAGCATTTT. Its protein is CASSSTGGSNQPQHF.